A single sample is the source of the 25 T cell receptor beta chains below, sequenced in a study of metastatic and nonmetastatic thyroid tumors. TCRdb redid the clone calls on the PCR reads using MiXCR. The sample gives about 47,000 clones, approximately 26% of which show up once; over 3% is in the top ten. Thyroid surgery was preceded by no treatment in any patient. Sample: blood. These TCRs come from a male donor with papillary thyroid cancer or a benign thyroid nodule (not recorded which). Some clones in this sample may be carry-over from other donors' samples.

There are many counts of this clone. The genes are TRBV5-4 and TRBJ2-7; D is tentatively TRBD1 or TRBD2 (7 bases each). The germline V gene has CDR1 SGHNT and CDR2 YYREEE (reference sequence). The CDR3 consists of 15 residues. The V gene lost 4 bases and the J gene lost 5 bases, with 19 bases spanning the gap. CDR3 coding DNA: TGTGCCAGCAGCCACCAGGGGGACTACCTCGACGAGCAGTACTTC. Its translation: CASSHQGDYLDEQYF.

This clone appeared many times. The gene calls are TRBV5-1 and TRBJ1-1; a possible D gene is TRBD1 (5 bases). Per germline, CDR1 SGHRS and CDR2 YFSETQ. This CDR3 comprises 13 residues. The germline V and J ends were trimmed by 0 bases and 3 bases, with 6 bases remaining between them. CDR3 sequence reads: CASSLVGDTEAFF. The CDR3 bases are TGCGCCAGCAGCTTGGTAGGGGACACTGAAGCTTTCTTT.

The V call is TRBV27, the J call TRBJ1-2, with a tentative D call TRBD1 (5 bases). The CDR3 totals 15 residues. CDR1 is MNHEY and CDR2 is SMNVEV in the germline V gene (reference sequence). The V gene lost 4 bases and the J gene lost 4 bases, with 16 bases spanning the gap. CDR3 nucleotides: TGTGCCAGCAGTTCACAGGCGGGGATTACCTATGGCTACACCTTC. This codes for CASSSQAGITYGYTF.

Worth noting for this clone: The germline gene is not matched at one end of the junction; a read error may be the cause. CDR3 loop: CANSPGPYSSQPQHF. CDR3 nucleotides: TGTGCCAACAGCCCCGGACCTTATAGCAGTCAGCCCCAGCATTTT. The V and J genes are TRBV9 and TRBJ1-5, with D hard to call. From germline, CDR1 is SGDLS and CDR2 YYNGEE. The length of the CDR3 is 15 residues.

The rearrangement uses TRBV4-1 and TRBJ2-7; D remains ambiguous. The CDR3 consists of 14 residues. Germline V gene lookup returns CDR1 MGHRA and CDR2 YSYEKL. Trimming cost V 2 bases and J 9 bases, with 17 bases left between them. The CDR3 DNA reads TGCGCCAGCAGCCAATCCGCTTCAGTCTTGCGGCAGTACTTC. It is translated as CASSQSASVLRQYF.

This clone was recorded many times. The CDR3 nucleotides are TGTGCCAGCGGGGGGGACACTGAAGCTTTCTTT. It is translated as CASGGDTEAFF. J is TRBJ1-1 and V is TRBV3-1, with D tentatively TRBD1 (5 bases). Trimming left V 8 bases short and J 3 bases short, with 7 bases between. In germline, CDR1 is LGHDT, CDR2 YNNKEL (reference sequence). This CDR3 is 11 amino acids long.

The gene calls are TRBV6-5 and TRBJ2-7, with TRBD2 matching 11 bases. This CDR3 has 16 amino acids. Per germline, CDR1 MNHEY and CDR2 SVGAGI. V trimming: 0 bases; J trimming: 6 bases; junction bases outside the gene matches: 7. The CDR3 protein is CASSYSLAGVRREQYF. The CDR3 coding sequence is TGTGCCAGCAGTTACTCACTAGCGGGAGTGCGTCGCGAGCAGTACTTC.

This clone was seen many times. The gene calls are TRBV28 and TRBJ2-7; TRBD1 agrees at 9 bases. CDR3 length equals 17 residues. The germline gives CDR1 MDHEN, CDR2 SYDVKM. The V segment lost 3 bases and the J segment 1 base; nucleotides outside the gene matches: 10. The CDR3 loop is CASSFVVGTGMSYEQYF. Here the CDR3 DNA reads TGTGCCAGCAGTTTTGTAGTCGGGACAGGGATGTCCTACGAGCAGTACTTC.

This chain connects TRBV18 to TRBJ2-7; D perhaps matches TRBD1 (6 bases). CDR1 is KGHSH and CDR2 is LQKENI in the germline V gene. The V gene lost 4 bases and the J gene lost 2 bases, with 9 bases spanning the gap. The CDR3 consists of 13 residues. The CDR3 sequence is CASSLGQTYEQYF. In DNA, the CDR3 is TGTGCCAGCTCACTAGGACAGACCTACGAGCAGTACTTC. The whole variable domain, filled in from reference TRBV18 and TRBJ2-7, reads NAGVMQNPRHLVRRRGQEARLRCSPMKGHSHVYWYRQLPEEGLKFMVYLQKENIIDESGMPKERFSAEFPKEGPSILRIQQVVRGDSAAYFCASSLGQTYEQYFGPGTRLTVT.

This clone was seen many times. The rearrangement uses TRBV20-1 and TRBJ2-5, with D maybe TRBD2 (6 bases). The germline V gene has CDR1 DFQATT and CDR2 SNEGSKA (reference sequence). V lost 2 bases and J 4 bases, leaving 14 bases between the germline ends. The CDR3 totals 14 residues. The CDR3 protein is CSARIPGLRETQYF. The CDR3 coding sequence is TGCAGTGCTAGAATCCCGGGACTCCGAGAGACCCAGTACTTC.

This clone was recorded a few times. The rearrangement links TRBV27 to TRBJ2-7; 9 positions agree with TRBD2. V lost 0 bases, J lost 2 bases, and 2 bases stayed unmatched. Germline V lookup: CDR1 MNHEY, CDR2 SMNVEV (reference sequence). This CDR3 contains 15 residues. The CDR3 DNA reads as TGTGCCAGCAGTTTATCTGGCGGGAGGGCCTACGAGCAGTACTTC. This sequence encodes CASSLSGGRAYEQYF.

The chain links TRBV9 to TRBJ2-1, with D perhaps matching TRBD1 (5 bases). CDR1 and CDR2 (germline): SGDLS, YYNGEE. This CDR3 contains 15 residues. The V and J ends lost 4 bases and 0 bases respectively, with 11 bases between them. Written as DNA, the CDR3 is TGTGCCAGCAGCCAGGACACCTCCTCCTACAATGAGCAGTTCTTC. As protein: CASSQDTSSYNEQFF.

This clone was observed a handful of times. J is TRBJ1-2 and V is TRBV6-1; D is uncertain. The CDR3 is 13 amino acids. Germline values: CDR1 MNHNS, CDR2 SASEGT. Trimming pared 2 bases from V and 1 base from J, leaving 5 bases between. CDR3 sequence (DNA): TGTGCCAGCAGTGAACGGGATAACTATGGCTACACCTTC. This gives the protein CASSERDNYGYTF.

This clone was counted at least ten times. V gene TRBV6-2 or TRBV6-3 combines with J gene TRBJ2-6; D remains ambiguous. The V gene lost 2 bases and the J gene lost 1 base, with 6 bases spanning the gap. Germline lookup yields CDR1 MNHEY and CDR2 SVGEGT. This CDR3 has 15 amino acids. CDR3 bases: TGTGCCAGCAGTTACGCTCTTTCTGGGGCCAACGTCCTGACTTTC. Protein: CASSYALSGANVLTF.

V is TRBV6-5 and J is TRBJ1-1, with D tentatively TRBD1 (5 bases). V lost 2 bases, J lost 8 bases, and 18 bases lay in between. Germline V gives CDR1 MNHEY, CDR2 SVGAGI. CDR3 size: 15 residues. CDR3 coding DNA: TGTGCCAGCAGTTACGGGGCACCGCGGATGGGGGAAGCTTTCTTT. It translates to CASSYGAPRMGEAFF.

This clone was counted many times. Other nucleotide sequences from this sample produce the same CDR3. V gene TRBV9 combines with J gene TRBJ2-2; possible D gene TRBD2, 7 bases. The CDR3 is made up of 18 amino acids. Germline loops: CDR1 SGDLS, CDR2 YYNGEE. Trimming cost V 0 bases and J 0 bases, with 15 bases left between them. The CDR3 nucleotides read TGTGCCAGCAGCGTAGGCCCGGGGGGCCCTTCGAACACCGGGGAGCTGTTTTTT. Amino acids: CASSVGPGGPSNTGELFF.

The gene calls are TRBV15 and TRBJ1-1, with D unclear. The CDR3 runs 14 residues. CDR1 is LNHNV and CDR2 is YYDKDF in the germline V gene (reference sequence). Trimming removed 0 bases at V and 2 bases at J, with 7 bases between. CDR3 amino acids: CATSRDAVNTEAFF. CDR3 bases: TGTGCCACCAGCAGAGATGCGGTCAACACTGAAGCTTTCTTT.

CDR3 DNA sequence: TGTGCCAGCAGTTATTACGGACAGGGCTTTTTCTCTGGAAACACCATATATTTT. Amino acids: CASSYYGQGFFSGNTIYF. J is TRBJ1-3 and V is TRBV12-3 or TRBV12-4; TRBD1 matches at 8 bases. V was clipped by 4 bases and J by 0 bases; unmatched bases: 11. This CDR3 has 18 residues.

This clone has at least ten counts. The chain couples TRBV5-4 to TRBJ2-7; D ambiguous. The germline V gene encodes CDR1 SGHNT and CDR2 YYREEE (reference sequence). This CDR3 region has 13 residues. The V and J ends lost 0 bases and 3 bases respectively, with 7 bases between them. Written as DNA, the CDR3 is TGTGCCAGCAGCTTGGACACCAGCTACGAGCAGTACTTC. Encoded protein: CASSLDTSYEQYF.

V and J are TRBV3-1 and TRBJ2-3, with D perhaps assigned TRBD1 or TRBD2 (5 bases each). The germline V and J ends were trimmed by 4 bases and 0 bases, with 23 bases remaining between them. CDR3 length: 19 residues. The germline CDR1 and CDR2 sequences are LGHDT and YNNKEL (reference sequence). The CDR3 protein is CASSPLGSGTAPSTDTQYF. In DNA form, the CDR3 reads TGTGCCAGCAGCCCCCTTGGTTCAGGGACGGCGCCCAGCACAGATACGCAGTATTTT.

This clone was counted at least ten times. The rearrangement uses TRBV20-1 and TRBJ2-6; weak D call: TRBD2 (5 bases). Germline assignment: CDR1 DFQATT and CDR2 SNEGSKA (reference sequence). V was trimmed by 8 bases and J by 0 bases, leaving 17 bases between them. The CDR3 has 16 amino acids. The CDR3 spells CSTRREISSGANVLTF. In DNA, the CDR3 is TGCAGTACAAGAAGGGAGATTAGCTCTGGGGCCAACGTCCTGACTTTC.

The sample holds many counts of this clone. This CDR3 reads CASSLGRQNNEQFF. DNA of the CDR3: TGTGCCAGCAGCTTGGGGAGACAGAACAATGAGCAGTTCTTC. This rearrangement joins TRBV5-4 to TRBJ2-1; possible D gene TRBD1, 5 bases. The CDR3 has 14 amino acids. The germline CDR1 and CDR2 sequences are SGHNT and YYREEE (reference sequence). V was cut by 0 bases and J by 5 bases, with 9 bases left in between.

This clone came up many times. This chain connects TRBV20-1 to TRBJ1-1, with a weak D call TRBD1 (5 bases). The CDR3 runs to 13 residues. The germline V gene encodes CDR1 DFQATT and CDR2 SNEGSKA (reference sequence). This CDR3 reads CSPRPGLNTEAFF. The CDR3 nucleotides read TGCAGCCCCAGGCCAGGGTTGAACACTGAAGCTTTCTTT.

There are many counts of this clone. The chain has TRBV19 and TRBJ2-7, with D unresolved. The CDR3 is made up of 14 amino acids. Trimming left V 5 bases short and J 1 base short, with 12 bases between. From germline, CDR1 is LNHDA and CDR2 SQIVND (reference sequence). The CDR3 reads CASSQGLGSYEQYF. The CDR3 region has the DNA TGTGCCAGTAGTCAAGGGTTGGGATCCTACGAGCAGTACTTC.

This clone came up many times. This chain uses TRBV19 with TRBJ1-3; 8 bases align to TRBD1. Trimming cost V 5 bases and J 4 bases; bases outside gene matches: 7. CDR1 is LNHDA, CDR2 SQIVND, per germline (reference sequence). The CDR3 is 15 residues long. This CDR3 is CASSAGQVGGNTIYF. The CDR3 DNA sequence: TGTGCCAGTAGTGCGGGACAGGTGGGAGGAAACACCATATATTTT.